This T cell receptor beta chain was profiled in a study of radiation and T cells in renal cell carcinoma. Study-wide findings and caveats: No pretreatment tumor biopsies were available for baseline clonotypes.

The germline V gene has CDR1 LGHNA and CDR2 YSLEER. V lost 1 base and J lost 0, with 6 bases in between. The CDR3 sequence is 14 residues long. Method: immunoSEQ multiplex PCR; TCRdb's copy keeps in-frame clones and lacks some. The sample has roughly 150,000 clones; 88% are singletons. Sample time point: baseline pretreatment blood. Treatment specified: 15 Gy SBRT to primary tumor, nephrectomy 4 weeks later. Clear cell pathology was present in this patient's renal cell carcinoma. In the case of this clone: Its cognate antigen is unknown.

This chain uses TRBV4-3 with TRBJ1-2; D remains ambiguous. Sequencing was performed on blood, taken from a patient whose treatment included radiotherapy and nephrectomy. The sequence derives from a woman in her 70s with renal cell carcinoma. The CDR3 reads CASSQAPANYGYTF. The DNA of the CDR3 is TGCGCCAGCAGCCAAGCTCCAGCTAACTATGGCTACACCTTC.